These 26 T cell receptor beta chains were all obtained from the same sample, sequenced in a study of human T cells and chemical hapten exposure. One entry per CDR3 protein, called by TCRdb with MiXCR from the 5' RACE reads. The sample has approximately 110,000 distinct CDR3 sequences; approximately 19% are singletons. Extraction of total RNA was performed on unfractionated whole blood. The source is a human donor in good health.

The table lists this clonotype with a few counts. The chain combines TRBV5-1 with TRBJ2-2; TRBD2 agrees at 8 bases. In germline, CDR1 is SGHRS, CDR2 YFSETQ. J lost 3 bases, V lost 2 bases, and 6 bases had no gene match. The CDR3 spans 16 residues. Here the CDR3 DNA reads TGCGCCAGCAGCTTACTGGCGGGAGGTCACACCGGGGAGCTGTTTTTT. Residues: CASSLLAGGHTGELFF.

This chain connects TRBV28 to TRBJ2-7; D gene ambiguous. CDR3 length: 15 amino acids. V lost 2 bases, J lost 4 bases, and 15 bases lay in between. CDR1 MDHEN and CDR2 SYDVKM come from the germline V gene. CDR3 region: CASSLSGQELYEQYF. The CDR3 bases are TGTGCCAGCAGTTTAAGTGGGCAGGAACTGTACGAGCAGTACTTC.

This chain connects TRBV13 to TRBJ2-2; D possibly corresponds to TRBD2 (5 bases). The CDR3 totals 13 residues. Germline V lookup: CDR1 PRHDT, CDR2 FYEKMQ (reference sequence). V was cut by 5 bases and J by 5 bases, with 9 bases left in between. CDR3 residues: CASSTRLTGELFF. CDR3 in DNA: TGTGCCAGCAGCACCCGACTAACCGGGGAGCTGTTTTTT.

This chain connects TRBV5-1 to TRBJ2-1; D is unclear. Germline CDR1 is SGHRS and CDR2 is YFSETQ. V shed 0 bases and J shed 1 base, with 11 bases lying between them. The CDR3 is 16 residues long. Here the CDR3 reads CASSLDGGPSYNEQFF. The CDR3 DNA is TGCGCCAGCAGCTTGGATGGCGGTCCTTCCTACAATGAGCAGTTCTTC.

This clonotype was picked up many times. The CDR3 reads CAARGTGTAEAFF. The CDR3 coding sequence is TGTGCCGCAAGAGGGACAGGGACGGCTGAAGCTTTCTTT. V usage is TRBV5-4 and J usage is TRBJ1-1; 9 bases fit TRBD1. With 10 bases clipped from V and 6 bases from J, the junction kept 10 bases outside the gene matches. CDR1 and CDR2 (germline): SGHNT, YYREEE (reference sequence). This CDR3 spans 13 amino acids.

This chain joins TRBV29-1 and TRBJ2-1; 7 bases align to TRBD1. Trimming at V came to 2 bases and at J to 12 bases, leaving 10 bases not matched to a gene. The V gene's germline CDR1 is SQVTM and CDR2 ANQGSEA. CDR3 size: 13 residues. Here the CDR3 reads CSVETRQGIWQFF. The CDR3 region has the DNA TGCAGCGTTGAAACTAGACAGGGTATTTGGCAGTTCTTC.

The chain is built from TRBV2 and TRBJ2-3; 9 bases fit TRBD2. Losses at the gene ends were 3 bases for V and 6 bases for J; bases not matched to a gene: 7. CDR1 SNHLY and CDR2 FYNNEI come from the germline V gene. The CDR3 is 15 residues long. The DNA for the CDR3 is TGTGCCAGCAGTGATTCTCCAGCGGGAGGCGATACGCAGTATTTT. It codes for CASSDSPAGGDTQYF. Filled out from reference TRBV2 and TRBJ2-3, the complete variable domain reads EPEVTQTPSHQVTQMGQEVILRCVPISNHLYFYWYRQILGQKVEFLVSFYNNEISEKSEIFDDQFSVERPDGSNFTLKIRSTKLEDSAMYFCASSDSPAGGDTQYFGPGTRLTVL.

The CDR3 spells CATTPGLAVTAHTDTQYF. The CDR3 region has the DNA TGTGCCACCACCCCCGGACTAGCGGTCACGGCGCACACAGATACGCAGTATTTT. The V call is TRBV3-1, the J call TRBJ2-3; 10 nucleotides agree with TRBD2. Germline values: CDR1 LGHDT, CDR2 YNNKEL (reference sequence). This CDR3 comprises 18 residues. The J segment lost 2 bases and the V segment lost 10 bases, leaving 18 bases of the junction unmatched.

The chain has TRBV7-3 and TRBJ2-2; the D call may be TRBD1 or TRBD2 (5 bases each). The length of the CDR3 is 15 residues. Germline V gene lookup returns CDR1 SGHTA and CDR2 FQGTGA. V was clipped by 5 bases and J by 3 bases, with 13 bases between them. The DNA for the CDR3 is TGTGCCAGCAGCGGAGATGGGACCTACACCGGGGAGCTGTTTTTT. It specifies CASSGDGTYTGELFF.

V and J are TRBV15 and TRBJ1-6; a weak D match, TRBD1 (5 bases). The CDR3 runs 17 residues. V lost 2 bases to trimming and J lost 4 bases, with 15 bases between them. CDR1 and CDR2 from the germline V gene are LNHNV and YYDKDF (reference sequence). The CDR3 here is CATSRPSSGGYNSPLHF. CDR3 in DNA: TGTGCCACCAGCAGACCAAGTTCGGGGGGATATAATTCACCCCTCCACTTT.

The genes are TRBV24-1 and TRBJ2-3; D ambiguous. V was trimmed by 0 bases and J by 5 bases, leaving 5 bases between them. Germline CDR1 reads KGHDR; CDR2 reads SFDVKD. CDR3 length: 13 amino acids. In DNA form, the CDR3 reads TGTGCCACCAGTGATTTGCGTAGAGATACGCAGTATTTT. The encoded protein is CATSDLRRDTQYF.

V gene TRBV27 combines with J gene TRBJ2-1, with no clear D. The germline V gene has CDR1 MNHEY and CDR2 SMNVEV (reference sequence). V lost 2 bases and J 5 bases, leaving 7 bases between the germline ends. The CDR3 has 13 amino acids. Here the CDR3 DNA reads TGTGCCAGCAGTTTAGGGGTAAACAATGAGCAGTTCTTC. This translates into CASSLGVNNEQFF.

The chain is built from TRBV6-5 and TRBJ2-1; D unresolved. CDR1 and CDR2 (germline): MNHEY, SVGAGI. Trimming removed 0 bases from V and 6 bases from J, with 9 bases in between. The CDR3 runs to 14 residues. CDR3 residues: CASSYSLGANEQFF. The CDR3 bases are TGTGCCAGCAGTTACTCCCTCGGAGCCAATGAGCAGTTCTTC.

This clonotype was detected only a few times. CDR3 amino acids: CASSLVGSNTRSYGYTF. DNA of the CDR3: TGTGCCAGCAGCTTGGTCGGATCCAACACCCGAAGCTATGGCTACACCTTC. The chain combines TRBV5-6 with TRBJ1-2, with no clear D. This CDR3 has 17 amino acids. Germline lookup yields CDR1 SGHDT and CDR2 YYEEEE. Trimming removed 0 bases at V and 4 bases at J, with 19 bases between.

The rearrangement uses TRBV27 and TRBJ2-3; a weak D match, TRBD1 (5 bases). The CDR3 length is 15 residues. CDR1 is MNHEY and CDR2 is SMNVEV in the germline V gene (reference sequence). Trimming shortened V by 5 bases and J by 2 bases, and 14 bases separated the two germline ends. The CDR3 is CASSGNPGYTDTQYF. The CDR3 DNA reads TGTGCCAGCAGTGGGAACCCAGGGTACACAGATACGCAGTATTTT.

The rearrangement joins TRBV27 to TRBJ1-1, with D perhaps matching TRBD1 (5 bases). The CDR3 has 14 amino acids. The V and J ends lost 5 bases and 0 bases respectively, with 10 bases between them. Germline CDR1 is MNHEY and CDR2 is SMNVEV (reference sequence). CDR3 nucleotides: TGTGCCAGCAGTATGGGGGGGGTGAACACTGAAGCTTTCTTT. This gives the protein CASSMGGVNTEAFF.

This clonotype appeared a few times. V gene TRBV7-2 combines with J gene TRBJ2-3; D remains ambiguous. The V end was cut by 5 bases, the J end by 1 base, with 7 bases between. Germline V gene lookup returns CDR1 SGHTA and CDR2 FQGNSA. This CDR3 has 13 amino acids. The CDR3 sequence is CASSLLRTDTQYF. CDR3 bases: TGTGCCAGCAGCCTTCTGCGCACAGATACGCAGTATTTT.

This clonotype was counted between two and nine times. J is TRBJ1-2 and V is TRBV4-1, with TRBD1 identical over 9 bases. CDR3 length equals 16 residues. The V gene's germline CDR1 is MGHRA and CDR2 YSYEKL. With 0 bases clipped from V and 2 bases from J, the junction kept 4 bases outside the gene matches. CDR3 nucleotides: TGCGCCAGCAGCCAAGATCAGACAGGGGGAAACTATGGCTACACCTTC. This translates into CASSQDQTGGNYGYTF.

This clonotype has just a few counts. The chain combines TRBV20-1 with TRBJ2-7, with TRBD1 as a possible D gene (6 bases). The germline CDR1 and CDR2 sequences are DFQATT and SNEGSKA (reference sequence). The CDR3 extends over 13 amino acids. The V gene lost 4 bases and the J gene lost 4 bases, with 14 bases spanning the gap. The CDR3 is CSATAHGTYEQYF. The CDR3 DNA follows: TGCAGTGCTACCGCACACGGGACATACGAGCAGTACTTC.

This clonotype was detected a few times. This sequence joins TRBV12-3 or TRBV12-4 and TRBJ2-7; 12 nucleotides line up with TRBD2. The V gene end was trimmed by 4 bases and the J gene end by 4 bases; junction bases not matched to a gene: 8. There are 16 residues in the CDR3. Here the CDR3 reads CASSWLAGGRGYEQYF. In DNA, the CDR3 is TGTGCCAGCAGTTGGCTAGCGGGAGGGCGGGGGTACGAGCAGTACTTC.

This clonotype was recorded a few times. J is TRBJ1-4 and V is TRBV6-5; TRBD1 aligns across 9 bases. Germline V gene sequence: CDR1 MNHEY, CDR2 SVGAGI. The CDR3 runs to 14 residues. J was trimmed by 7 bases and V by 5 bases; bases with no gene match: 5. CDR3 amino acids: CASSRGQGSEKLFF. In DNA form, the CDR3 reads TGTGCCAGCAGTAGGGGACAGGGTAGTGAAAAACTGTTTTTT.

The chain carries TRBV2 and TRBJ1-2; 7 nucleotides match TRBD1. Germline CDR1 and CDR2: SNHLY and FYNNEI. Losses at the gene ends were 6 bases for V and 4 bases for J; bases not matched to a gene: 2. The CDR3 runs 12 residues. This CDR3 reads CASRGDSYGYTF. In nucleotides, the CDR3 is TGTGCCAGCAGGGGGGACAGCTATGGCTACACCTTC.

This clonotype has just a few counts. V and J are TRBV2 and TRBJ1-2, with 10 bases fitting TRBD1. V shed 6 bases and J 4 bases; nucleotides not matched to a gene: 5. Germline CDR1 reads SNHLY; CDR2 reads FYNNEI. The CDR3 consists of 14 residues. The CDR3 DNA is TGTGCCAGCAGCCTTAGGGACAGGGGCTATGGCTACACCTTC. Its translation is CASSLRDRGYGYTF.

This clonotype has just a few counts. The genes are TRBV7-6 and TRBJ1-6; no reliable D call. Between the trimmed V and J ends, which lost 5 bases and 5 bases, there was a span of 13 bases. The CDR3 spans 15 residues. CDR1 SGHVS and CDR2 FNYEAQ come from the germline V gene. Here the CDR3 DNA reads TGTGCCAGCAGCCCCAGGACTGAGGATAATTCACCCCTCCACTTT. Protein: CASSPRTEDNSPLHF.

This clonotype has just a few counts. V is TRBV27 and J is TRBJ2-6; the match to TRBD1 covers 7 bases. This CDR3 has 15 residues. J was trimmed by 4 bases and V by 2 bases; bases with no gene match: 2. CDR1 and CDR2 from the germline V gene are MNHEY and SMNVEV (reference sequence). In DNA form, the CDR3 reads TGTGCCAGCAGTTTAGGGACAGACGGGGCCAACGTCCTGACTTTC. Encoded protein: CASSLGTDGANVLTF.

A few counts support this clonotype. This chain joins TRBV27 and TRBJ1-1; D not certain. The CDR3 spans 14 residues. Looked up from germline, CDR1 is MNHEY and CDR2 is SMNVEV (reference sequence). The V gene lost 3 bases and the J gene lost 0 bases, with 8 bases spanning the gap. For the CDR3, the DNA is TGTGCCAGCAGTTTCAGAAACATGAACACTGAAGCTTTCTTT. Protein: CASSFRNMNTEAFF.